This TCR beta chain was captured in a study of blood T cell repertoires in COVID-19. Study-level information: The study drew acute and convalescent COVID-19 samples from the United States, Italy and Spain. PBMCs, B-cell-depleted T cells, or T cells were the source of the cDNA or gDNA that made up the material.

In the authors' workflow: Counts of nucleated cells, estimated from reference gene primer amplification, were obtained. TCRdb keeps only in-frame clones here, not all; method: immunoSEQ multiplex PCR. For V, J and clone size, that table is used; D and trimming come from the DNA. In the table there are 450,000 or so clones, nearly 90% of which are singletons. It was during active infection that Seattle patients were enrolled and then longitudinally followed. This clone appeared a few times. Looked up from germline, CDR1 is SNHLY and CDR2 is FYNNEI. With 7 bases clipped from V and 6 bases from J, the junction kept 5 bases outside the gene matches. There are 12 residues in the CDR3.

The material sequenced was peripheral blood. This TCR was sampled from a man younger than 30 with COVID-19, enrolled during active disease. The chain uses TRBV2 and TRBJ2-7; 8 bases line up with TRBD1. The CDR3 sequence is CASISGGLEQYF. As DNA, the CDR3 is TGTGCCAGCATTTCAGGGGGCCTCGAGCAGTACTTC. The whole variable domain, remainder taken from reference TRBV2 and TRBJ2-7, is EPEVTQTPSHQVTQMGQEVILRCVPISNHLYFYWYRQILGQKVEFLVSFYNNEISEKSEIFDDQFSVERPDGSNFTLKIRSTKLEDSAMYFCASISGGLEQYFGPGTRLTVT.